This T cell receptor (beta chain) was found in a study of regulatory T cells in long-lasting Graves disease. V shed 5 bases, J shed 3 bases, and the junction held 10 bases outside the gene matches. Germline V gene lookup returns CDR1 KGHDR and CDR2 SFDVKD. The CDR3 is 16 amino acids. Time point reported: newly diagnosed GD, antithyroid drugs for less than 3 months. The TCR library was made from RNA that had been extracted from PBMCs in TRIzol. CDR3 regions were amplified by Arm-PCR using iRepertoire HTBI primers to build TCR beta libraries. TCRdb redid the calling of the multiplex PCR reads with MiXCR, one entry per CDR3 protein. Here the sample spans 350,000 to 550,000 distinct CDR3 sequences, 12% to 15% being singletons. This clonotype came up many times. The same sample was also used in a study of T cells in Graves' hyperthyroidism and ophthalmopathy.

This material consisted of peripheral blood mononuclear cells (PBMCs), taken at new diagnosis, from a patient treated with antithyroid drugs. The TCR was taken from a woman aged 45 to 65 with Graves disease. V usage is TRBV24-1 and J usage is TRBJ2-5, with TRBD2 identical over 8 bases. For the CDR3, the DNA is TGTGCCACCAGTGCCGGAGCGGGAGATTGGGAAGAGACCCAGTACTTC. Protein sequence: CATSAGAGDWEETQYF.